The 32 T cell receptor beta chains given below trace back to one sample, sequenced in a study of blood T cell repertoires in COVID-19. Data came from immunoSEQ multiplex PCR; TCRdb stores just in-frame clones and leaves some out. The table has some 330,000 clones, around nine tenths seen once; the top ten hold about 4.7%. The sample taken for sequencing was PBMCs or T cells enriched from blood (not recorded which). These TCRs come from a man aged 30 to 39 who had recovered from COVID-19.

The rearrangement uses TRBV11-1 and TRBJ2-2; D ambiguous. The V and J ends lost 5 bases and 4 bases respectively, with 11 bases between them. The CDR3 loop spans 14 amino acids. Germline V gives CDR1 SGHAT, CDR2 FQDESV (reference sequence). The CDR3 DNA is TGTGCCAGCAGCCCCATGGCTGCCACCGGGGAGCTGTTTTTT. It encodes CASSPMAATGELFF.

The CDR3 spells CASSARQGIYEQYF. CDR3 in DNA: TGTGCCAGCAGCGCTCGACAGGGGATCTACGAGCAGTACTTC. The chain recombines TRBV6-5 with TRBJ2-7; 8 bases are shared with TRBD1. V trimming: 6 bases; J trimming: 3 bases; junction bases outside the gene matches: 7. CDR1 and CDR2 (germline): MNHEY, SVGAGI. The CDR3 length is 14 residues.

The chain joins TRBV5-6 to TRBJ1-2; TRBD1 agrees at 7 bases. The CDR3 spans 14 residues. Germline V gene data show CDR1 as SGHDT and CDR2 as YYEEEE. V trimming: 2 bases; J trimming: 5 bases; junction bases outside the gene matches: 6. The CDR3 coding sequence is TGTGCCAGCAGCTTAGACAGGGCCATATATGGCTACACCTTC. This codes for CASSLDRAIYGYTF.

The chain links TRBV6-4 to TRBJ2-1, with TRBD2 matching over 11 bases. This CDR3 region has 18 residues. Germline lookup yields CDR1 MRHNA and CDR2 SNTAGT. The V gene end was trimmed by 2 bases and the J gene end by 7 bases; junction bases not matched to a gene: 13. As DNA, the CDR3 is TGTGCCAGCAGTGACATTCTAGCGGGGGGCGTATTGGGTAATGAGCAGTTCTTC. Protein sequence: CASSDILAGGVLGNEQFF.

This chain connects TRBV27 to TRBJ1-6, with unresolved D. Per the germline V gene, CDR1 is MNHEY and CDR2 is SMNVEV (reference sequence). The V and J ends lost 3 bases and 5 bases respectively, with 2 bases between them. The CDR3 has 12 residues. In DNA form, the CDR3 reads TGTGCCAGCAGTTTCAATAATTCACCCCTCCACTTT. Translation gives CASSFNNSPLHF.

The chain uses TRBV16 and TRBJ2-5; 12 bases are shared with TRBD1. The V gene's germline CDR1 is KGHSY and CDR2 FQNENV. The CDR3 has 15 residues. J gave up 6 bases and V 4 bases, and 6 bases lay outside the gene matches. The CDR3 loop is CASSPGTGGAKTQYF. CDR3 coding DNA: TGTGCCAGCAGCCCCGGGACAGGGGGCGCGAAGACCCAGTACTTC.

The chain uses TRBV27 and TRBJ2-7, with TRBD1 matching 8 bases. The trim removed 5 bases at V and 3 bases at J, leaving 6 bases unmatched. From germline, CDR1 is MNHEY and CDR2 SMNVEV (reference sequence). The CDR3 loop spans 14 amino acids. The CDR3 protein is CASSQDRARYEQYF. The CDR3 DNA follows: TGTGCCAGCAGTCAGGACAGGGCCCGCTACGAGCAGTACTTC.

This chain joins TRBV19 and TRBJ1-3; D remains unclear. The V end lost 7 bases, the J end lost 0 bases, and 13 bases lay between the germline ends. Germline assignment: CDR1 LNHDA and CDR2 SQIVND (reference sequence). The CDR3 sequence is 15 residues long. This CDR3 is CASTLTKSSGNTIYF. CDR3 nucleotide sequence: TGTGCCAGTACCTTGACAAAGAGCTCTGGAAACACCATATATTTT.

This clone was counted once. The chain is built from TRBV24-1 and TRBJ2-2, with 7 bases identical to TRBD1. Germline CDR1 KGHDR, CDR2 SFDVKD. V lost 4 bases and J lost 3; bases outside the gene matches: 4. The CDR3 has 15 amino acids. The CDR3, as DNA: TGTGCCACCAGTGACGAAGACAGGGACACCGGGGAGCTGTTTTTT. Translating it yields CATSDEDRDTGELFF.

The J gene is TRBJ1-4, the V gene TRBV30; TRBD1 might be the D (6 bases). The V end lost 8 bases, the J end lost 5 bases, and 15 bases lay between the germline ends. Germline lookup yields CDR1 GTSNPN and CDR2 SVGIG (reference sequence). This CDR3 has 13 amino acids. The CDR3 nucleotides are TGTGCCGAAACAGGGCAGAGAAATGAAAAACTGTTTTTT. Protein sequence: CAETGQRNEKLFF.

The chain has TRBV5-1 and TRBJ2-2, with D uncertain. In germline, CDR1 is SGHRS, CDR2 YFSETQ. This CDR3 region has 15 residues. V was shortened by 2 bases and J by 0 bases, with 8 bases between the two germline ends. Here the CDR3 reads CASSFSETNTGELFF. The CDR3 DNA sequence: TGCGCCAGCAGCTTCAGCGAGACGAACACCGGGGAGCTGTTTTTT.

Written as DNA, the CDR3 is TGTGCCATCACCCAAGACAGGGATCCAGGGGAGCAGTACTTC. As protein: CAITQDRDPGEQYF. This chain links TRBV10-3 with TRBJ2-7; 7 bases line up with TRBD1. From germline, CDR1 is ENHRY and CDR2 SYGVKD. The CDR3 loop spans 14 amino acids. V lost 7 bases to trimming and J lost 7 bases; unmatched junction nucleotides: 13.

V gene TRBV5-4 combines with J gene TRBJ1-2, with 7 bases aligning to TRBD1. The trim removed 0 bases at V and 2 bases at J, leaving 4 bases unmatched. Germline CDR1 reads SGHNT; CDR2 reads YYREEE (reference sequence). The CDR3 length is 15 residues. The CDR3 nucleotides are TGTGCCAGCAGCTTGGGACAGGGAGTAAACTATGGCTACACCTTC. Translation: CASSLGQGVNYGYTF. The variable domain in full, with the rest retrieved from reference TRBV5-4 and TRBJ1-2, is ETGVTQSPTHLIKTRGQQVTLRCSSQSGHNTVSWYQQALGQGPQFIFQYYREEENGRGNFPPRFSGLQFPNYSSELNVNALELDDSALYLCASSLGQGVNYGYTFGSGTRLTVV.

The chain employs TRBV30 and TRBJ1-2; 7 nucleotides agree with TRBD1. This CDR3 is 13 amino acids long. The germline CDR1 and CDR2 sequences are GTSNPN and SVGIG (reference sequence). V lost 2 bases, J lost 5 bases, and 5 bases stayed unmatched. CDR3 sequence: CAWSRPGGYGYTF. CDR3 DNA: TGTGCCTGGAGTCGGCCAGGGGGTTATGGCTACACCTTC.

The chain employs TRBV18 and TRBJ2-1; TRBD1 is a possible D gene (5 bases). V lost 3 bases to trimming and J lost 6 bases, with 18 bases between them. The CDR3 has 16 amino acids. Per the germline V gene, CDR1 is KGHSH and CDR2 is LQKENI. The CDR3 coding sequence is TGTGCCAGCTCACCGGGTGCGCAGGGTACGGGCAATGAGCAGTTCTTC. Protein sequence: CASSPGAQGTGNEQFF.

This rearrangement joins TRBV20-1 to TRBJ1-3; 7 nucleotides match TRBD1. The CDR3 is made up of 14 amino acids. The junction had 8 bases not matched to a gene; V was cut back by 3 bases and J by 6 bases. From germline, CDR1 is DFQATT and CDR2 SNEGSKA (reference sequence). CDR3: CSASADRAVNTIYF. In nucleotides, the CDR3 is TGCAGTGCTAGTGCCGACAGGGCGGTAAACACCATATATTTT.

The V gene is TRBV15, the J gene TRBJ2-7; weak D call: TRBD1 (6 bases). V gave up 0 bases and J gave up 2 bases, with 8 bases separating them. Germline V gene data show CDR1 as LNHNV and CDR2 as YYDKDF (reference sequence). The CDR3 consists of 14 residues. This chain's CDR3 is CATSRDGTPYEQYF. CDR3 DNA sequence: TGTGCCACCAGCAGAGATGGGACACCCTACGAGCAGTACTTC.

This sequence joins TRBV6-5 and TRBJ2-7, with a tentative D call TRBD1 (6 bases). CDR3 length: 13 residues. V lost 2 bases to trimming and J lost 4 bases, with 9 bases between them. CDR1 is MNHEY and CDR2 is SVGAGI in the germline V gene. The CDR3 sequence: CASSYGDIYEQYF. CDR3 bases: TGTGCCAGCAGTTACGGGGACATATACGAGCAGTACTTC.

This clone was observed once. This chain connects TRBV28 to TRBJ1-4, with a weak D call TRBD1 (5 bases). V was cut by 7 bases and J by 7 bases, with 22 bases left in between. Germline values: CDR1 MDHEN, CDR2 SYDVKM. The CDR3 runs 16 residues. CDR3 sequence (DNA): TGTGCCAGCACTGCCCCTCGTACGGCGGGGGGTGAAAAACTGTTTTTT. Translation gives CASTAPRTAGGEKLFF.

V and J are TRBV4-2 and TRBJ2-7, with 8 bases lining up with TRBD1. Trimming cost V 3 bases and J 5 bases; bases outside gene matches: 9. The CDR3 covers 15 residues. The germline V gene has CDR1 LGHNA and CDR2 YNFKEQ. The CDR3 DNA reads as TGTGCCAGCAGCCAGGAGTCCGGGACAGGACACGAGCAGTACTTC. Residues: CASSQESGTGHEQYF.

The J gene is TRBJ2-5, the V gene TRBV7-3; D not certain. CDR3 length: 13 amino acids. Germline V gene data show CDR1 as SGHTA and CDR2 as FQGTGA. Deletions cut 5 bases from V and 2 bases from J, with 9 bases between. The CDR3 here is CASSDTPQETQYF. DNA for the CDR3: TGTGCCAGCAGCGACACACCACAAGAGACCCAGTACTTC.

The CDR3 protein is CASSPARENTEAFF. The CDR3, as DNA: TGTGCCAGCAGCCCTGCCAGGGAGAACACTGAAGCTTTCTTT. The chain employs TRBV7-8 and TRBJ1-1, with a possible D match to TRBD1 (5 bases). V lost 5 bases and J 1 base, leaving 11 bases between the germline ends. CDR1 is SGHVS and CDR2 is FQNEAQ in the germline V gene. The CDR3 has 14 residues. Together with reference TRBV7-8 and TRBJ1-1, the CDR3 gives the full variable domain: GAGVSQSPRYKVAKRGQDVALRCDPISGHVSLFWYQQALGQGPEFLTYFQNEAQLDKSGLPSDRFFAERPEGSVSTLKIQRTQQEDSAVYLCASSPARENTEAFFGQGTRLTVV.

V usage is TRBV19 and J usage is TRBJ2-1; TRBD1 is a possible D gene (6 bases). The CDR3 contains 15 residues. Trimming took 3 bases from V and 3 from J, leaving 12 bases between them. Germline lookup yields CDR1 LNHDA and CDR2 SQIVND (reference sequence). DNA for the CDR3: TGTGCCAGTAGTATTCTCCAGGGGCTCTACAATGAGCAGTTCTTC. This sequence encodes CASSILQGLYNEQFF.

A note on this clone: At one end the junction does not follow the germline gene, possibly because of a read error. The V and J genes are TRBV28 and TRBJ1-5, with a weak D call TRBD1 (5 bases). Looked up from germline, CDR1 is MDHEN and CDR2 is SYDVKM. The CDR3 consists of 14 residues. The CDR3 region is CASSPPFGGLSGRF. The CDR3 DNA reads as TGTGCCAGCAGTCCTCCCTTTGGGGGACTGAGCGGGAGATTT.

This clone turned up a few times. J is TRBJ1-6 and V is TRBV3-1 (or the pseudogene TRBV3-2); 7 bases are a match to TRBD1. V lost 9 bases and J lost 7; bases outside the gene matches: 12. This CDR3 comprises 15 residues. Germline-derived CDR1 and CDR2 are LGHDT and YNNKEL (reference sequence). CDR3 DNA: TGTGCCAGTCGGACAGGACGGGGACAAAATTCACCCCTCCACTTT. Residues: CASRTGRGQNSPLHF.

This chain connects TRBV6-5 to TRBJ1-2, with 9 nucleotides matching TRBD1. The V segment lost 6 bases and the J segment 3 bases; nucleotides outside the gene matches: 5. The CDR3 covers 14 residues. CDR1 is MNHEY, CDR2 SVGAGI, per germline. Here the CDR3 DNA reads TGTGCCAGCAGCGTTACAGGGGGCGACTATGGCTACACCTTC. As protein: CASSVTGGDYGYTF.

CDR3 in DNA: TGTGCCAGCAGGACGGACAGGGAAGCTGGAAACACCATATATTTT. Its protein is CASRTDREAGNTIYF. The rearrangement uses TRBV28 and TRBJ1-3, with 8 bases matching TRBD1. Trimming took 6 bases from V and 2 from J; bases not matched to a gene: 6. The V gene's germline CDR1 is MDHEN and CDR2 SYDVKM. This CDR3 region has 15 residues.

The V gene is TRBV6-5, the J gene TRBJ1-4, with 9 bases lining up with TRBD1. Germline assignment: CDR1 MNHEY and CDR2 SVGAGI. CDR3 length: 14 residues. Trimming removed 11 bases from V and 5 bases from J; junction bases left unmatched: 9. The CDR3 bases are TGTGCCGCAGGGTCCGGGACAGGGAATGAAAAACTGTTTTTT. This translates into CAAGSGTGNEKLFF.

This clone has a handful of counts. This sequence joins TRBV3-1 (or the pseudogene TRBV3-2) and TRBJ2-4, with 9 bases identical to TRBD1. The J segment lost 4 bases and the V segment lost 4 bases, leaving 8 bases of the junction unmatched. Germline values: CDR1 LGHDT, CDR2 YNNKEL (reference sequence). This CDR3 spans 16 amino acids. CDR3 loop: CASSPHPGQGKNIQYF. CDR3 nucleotides: TGTGCCAGCAGCCCTCATCCGGGACAGGGAAAAAACATTCAGTACTTC.

The chain combines TRBV11-2 with TRBJ2-3; possible D gene TRBD2, 5 bases. CDR3 length: 16 residues. The germline V gene encodes CDR1 SGHAT and CDR2 FQNNGV. The V and J ends lost 3 bases and 0 bases respectively, with 13 bases between them. The CDR3, as DNA: TGTGCCAGCAGCTTCGAGGGTTTAACTAGCACAGATACGCAGTATTTT. Translating it yields CASSFEGLTSTDTQYF.

The chain combines TRBV3-1 (or the pseudogene TRBV3-2) with TRBJ2-7, with D perhaps matching TRBD1 (6 bases). There are 18 residues in the CDR3. In germline, CDR1 is LGHDT, CDR2 YNNKEL (reference sequence). Trimming removed 0 bases at V and 3 bases at J, with 21 bases between. The CDR3 nucleotides read TGTGCCAGCAGCCAAGATGGTCCGGCGACAGGTAGTTACTACGAGCAGTACTTC. Translated: CASSQDGPATGSYYEQYF.

The chain joins TRBV10-3 to TRBJ2-1; no reliable D call. V gave up 0 bases and J gave up 7 bases, with 7 bases separating them. CDR1 ENHRY and CDR2 SYGVKD come from the germline V gene. The CDR3 loop spans 13 amino acids. DNA for the CDR3: TGTGCCATCAGTGAGTCTAATTCTAATGAGCAGTTCTTC. It is translated as CAISESNSNEQFF.